These 14 T cell receptor beta chains were sequenced from one sample in a study of chemoradiotherapy in HPV16-positive cancers. Using immunoSEQ multiplex PCR, the repertoire was profiled, and TCRdb retains in-frame clones only, with some absent. The sample records about 6,900 clones, over 60% being singletons. Sampling was conducted from a patient who underwent chemoradiotherapy. The receptors stem from a human donor with HPV-associated anogenital cancer.

The V gene is TRBV19, the J gene TRBJ2-7; TRBD2 agrees at 7 bases. V trimming: 5 bases; J trimming: 6 bases; junction bases outside the gene matches: 10. CDR1 is LNHDA, CDR2 SQIVND, per germline (reference sequence). The CDR3 length is 14 residues. CDR3 sequence reads: CASSPWEGPREQYF. In DNA form, the CDR3 reads TGTGCCAGTAGTCCCTGGGAGGGCCCTCGCGAGCAGTACTTC.

V usage is TRBV5-4 and J usage is TRBJ2-5; D is undetermined. Germline loops: CDR1 SGHNT, CDR2 YYREEE (reference sequence). V lost 0 bases, J lost 5 bases, and 5 bases lay in between. CDR3 size: 12 residues. As DNA, the CDR3 is TGTGCCAGCAGCTTGGACGGGGAGACCCAGTACTTC. The encoded protein is CASSLDGETQYF.

This rearrangement joins TRBV25-1 to TRBJ2-7; a weak D match, TRBD2 (7 bases). V was pared by 8 bases and J by 5 bases, with 16 bases between. Germline V gives CDR1 MGHDK, CDR2 SYGVNS. This CDR3 has 13 amino acids. CDR3 sequence: CASGGGAGHEQYF. CDR3 nucleotide sequence: TGTGCCAGCGGGGGGGGCGCGGGCCACGAGCAGTACTTC.

Sample share makes this clone medium-sized. DNA of the CDR3: TGTGCCAGCAGTTCCCCTACGAGGAACACTGAAGCTTTCTTT. This translates into CASSSPTRNTEAFF. The chain is built from TRBV28 and TRBJ1-1; D unresolved. The V end lost 4 bases, the J end lost 1 base, and 10 bases lay between the germline ends. Germline V gene sequence: CDR1 MDHEN, CDR2 SYDVKM. CDR3 length: 14 amino acids.

The gene calls are TRBV28 and TRBJ1-6, with 7 bases aligning to TRBD1. Germline CDR1 MDHEN, CDR2 SYDVKM. CDR3 length: 14 amino acids. Trimming cost V 5 bases and J 8 bases; bases outside gene matches: 6. The CDR3 DNA reads as TGTGCCAGCAGTGCGAGACAGGGATATTCACCCCTCCACTTT. Translation gives CASSARQGYSPLHF.

The CDR3 loop is CASSLTMGGSYGYTF. The CDR3 nucleotides read TGTGCCAGCAGCTTAACAATGGGGGGGTCCTATGGCTACACCTTC. The rearrangement joins TRBV7-9 to TRBJ1-2; TRBD1 might be the D (5 bases). Looked up from germline, CDR1 is SEHNR and CDR2 is FQNEAQ (reference sequence). The CDR3 is 15 residues long. V lost 2 bases to trimming and J lost 4 bases, with 14 bases between them.

This clone was seen more than once but under ten times. The chain is built from TRBV27 and TRBJ2-5, with TRBD2 matching 11 bases. V shed 7 bases, J shed 4 bases, and the junction held 8 bases outside the gene matches. CDR1 is MNHEY and CDR2 is SMNVEV in the germline V gene (reference sequence). The length of the CDR3 is 15 residues. CDR3 sequence reads: CASNSIAGGVETQYF. The CDR3 DNA is TGTGCCAGCAACAGCATAGCGGGAGGGGTAGAGACCCAGTACTTC.

V gene TRBV4-3 combines with J gene TRBJ1-1; D is uncertain. Germline CDR1 LGHNA, CDR2 YSLEER. Trimming stripped 5 bases from V and 0 bases from J, with 7 bases between. The CDR3 has 13 amino acids. CDR3 coding DNA: TGCGCCAGCAGCGTACAGCTGAACACTGAAGCTTTCTTT. The encoded protein is CASSVQLNTEAFF.

The chain is built from TRBV7-8 and TRBJ2-7; D ambiguous. V lost 6 bases and J 2 bases, leaving 17 bases between the germline ends. There are 15 residues in the CDR3. In germline, CDR1 is SGHVS, CDR2 FQNEAQ. The CDR3 DNA follows: TGTGCCAGCAGGGAAGACCTGAGCAATACCTACGAGCAGTACTTC. Translating gives CASREDLSNTYEQYF.

V gene TRBV19 combines with J gene TRBJ1-5; D gene unclear. The CDR3 length is 12 residues. Germline lookup yields CDR1 LNHDA and CDR2 SQIVND (reference sequence). V was pared by 7 bases and J by 2 bases, with 6 bases between. In nucleotides, the CDR3 is TGTGCCAGTAAGGAGGGCAATCAGCCCCAGCATTTT. It encodes CASKEGNQPQHF.

The chain is built from TRBV2 and TRBJ2-2, with 8 positions matching TRBD1. The CDR3 consists of 17 residues. Germline V lookup: CDR1 SNHLY, CDR2 FYNNEI. The ends lost 0 bases at V and 4 bases at J; junction bases unmatched: 7. The DNA of the CDR3 is TGTGCCAGCAGTGAAGCCCCAGGGGGCGCGGTCACCGGGGAGCTGTTTTTT. The encoded protein is CASSEAPGGAVTGELFF.

The chain recombines TRBV6-5 with TRBJ1-5; 9 bases are a match to TRBD1. The CDR3 runs 15 residues. In germline, CDR1 is MNHEY, CDR2 SVGAGI. V gave up 5 bases and J gave up 2 bases; unmatched junction bases: 4. CDR3 residues: CASSQDRGGNQPQHF. Here the CDR3 DNA reads TGTGCCAGCAGTCAGGACAGGGGCGGCAATCAGCCCCAGCATTTT.

The chain has TRBV5-4 and TRBJ1-2; D might be TRBD1 (6 bases). Trimming took 1 base from V and 0 from J, leaving 10 bases between them. This CDR3 contains 15 residues. Germline CDR1 is SGHNT and CDR2 is YYREEE (reference sequence). The CDR3 nucleotides are TGTGCCAGCAGCTTGATAGGGGGAACTAACTATGGCTACACCTTC. Protein product: CASSLIGGTNYGYTF.

This chain joins TRBV30 and TRBJ1-2; D not resolved. From germline, CDR1 is GTSNPN and CDR2 SVGIG (reference sequence). This CDR3 is built from 14 residues. Between the trimmed V and J ends, which lost 2 bases and 2 bases, there was a span of 12 bases. The CDR3: CAWSFQAQNYGYTF. As DNA, the CDR3 is TGTGCCTGGAGTTTCCAGGCTCAAAACTATGGCTACACCTTC.